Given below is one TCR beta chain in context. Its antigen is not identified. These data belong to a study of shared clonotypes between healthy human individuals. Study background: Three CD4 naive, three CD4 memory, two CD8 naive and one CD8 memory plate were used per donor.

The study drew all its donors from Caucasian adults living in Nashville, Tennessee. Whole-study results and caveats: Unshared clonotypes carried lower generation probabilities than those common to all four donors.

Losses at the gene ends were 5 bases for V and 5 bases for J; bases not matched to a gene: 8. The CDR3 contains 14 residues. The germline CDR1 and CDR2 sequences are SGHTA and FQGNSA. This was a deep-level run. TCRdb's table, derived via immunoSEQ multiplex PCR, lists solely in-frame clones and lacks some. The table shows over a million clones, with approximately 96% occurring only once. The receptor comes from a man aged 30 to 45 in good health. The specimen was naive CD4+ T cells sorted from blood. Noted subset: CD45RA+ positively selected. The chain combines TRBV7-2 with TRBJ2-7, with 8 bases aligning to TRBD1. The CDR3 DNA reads TGTGCCAGCAGCCTAAGGACAGGGTCCCACGAGCAGTACTTC. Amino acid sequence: CASSLRTGSHEQYF. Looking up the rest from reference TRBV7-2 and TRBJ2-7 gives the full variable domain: GAGVSQSPSNKVTEKGKDVELRCDPISGHTALYWYRQSLGQGLEFLIYFQGNSAPDKSGLPSDRFSAERTGGSVSTLTIQRTQQEDSAVYLCASSLRTGSHEQYFGPGTRLTVT.